This T cell receptor beta chain was captured by sequencing in a study of T cells in Graves' hyperthyroidism and ophthalmopathy. RNA transcripts gave rise to amplified TCR beta CDR3 regions. HTBI primers were used for first-round RT-PCR of the TCR CDR3. Each CDR3 protein is one row after TCRdb ran MiXCR on the multiplex PCR reads. The sample contains more than 650,000 distinct CDR3 sequences, 14% of which appear only once. V lost 1 base and J lost 7; bases outside the gene matches: 16. CDR3 length: 19 residues. Germline-derived CDR1 and CDR2 are LGHDT and YNNKEL (reference sequence). This clonotype was seen more than once but under ten times.

The clonotype was recovered from a woman under 30 with Graves' hyperthyroidism. The chain couples TRBV3-1 to TRBJ1-6; 7 bases line up with TRBD1. Sequenced material: blood. CDR3 loop: CASSQAAPTGHTGNSPLHF. The CDR3 DNA sequence: TGTGCCAGCAGCCAAGCTGCCCCGACAGGGCACACTGGAAATTCACCCCTCCACTTT.